This T cell receptor (beta chain) came from a study of vaccination and CD4 T cells after COVID-19. Across the whole study: Overlapping peptides covering the spike proteins of SARS-CoV-2, HCoV-NL63, HCoV-OC43 and HCoV-229E were added to stimulate cells.

Oncomine TCR Beta short-read sequencing was applied to DNA from cultured CD4+ T cells. TCRdb re-called the PCR reads through MiXCR, storing one row per CDR3 protein. The sample includes about 8,000 distinct CDR3 sequences, more than 35% seen only once; the top ten take 14%. Treatment indicated: approximately nine-day PBMC culture with coronavirus spike peptide pools or control peptides (ViraFEST assay). The collection of CD4+ T cells from the unexposed donor took place before the COVID-19 pandemic (2011-2018). It was with roughly 10 IU/ml IL-2 and roughly 10 ug/ml peptide pools that 1.5 million to 2 million PBMCs per well were cultured. With respect to this clonotype: The antigen is not known.

V was cut by 5 bases and J by 9 bases, with 17 bases left in between. There are 15 residues in the CDR3. Germline CDR1 is SGHVS and CDR2 is FNYEAQ. V is TRBV7-6 and J is TRBJ1-6; D perhaps matches TRBD1 (6 bases). The sequence came from a human donor in good health. Sequencing was performed on CD4+ T cells from blood, cultured in vitro. As DNA, the CDR3 is TGTGCCAGCAGCCTCGGACAGCCGAACGGTTCACCCCTCCACTTT. This sequence encodes CASSLGQPNGSPLHF.